This is a list of T cell receptor beta chains from one sample in a study of CD8+ T cells in alopecia areata. The table came from immunoSEQ multiplex PCR; TCRdb's copy has only in-frame clones and leaves some out. Among 150,000 to 200,000 clones listed, approximately 59% were seen once. The sequences come from CD4+ T cells sorted from blood, collected at week 0. The receptors shown here come from a human donor with alopecia areata. Both conserved end residues are trimmed from each CDR3.

>TRBV5-6|TRBJ2-5
ASSLPVVPGGTQY
>TRBV30|TRBJ2-3
AWSGGVADTQY
>TRBV14|TRBJ1-1
ASSLQRNTEAF
>TRBV5-1|TRBJ2-5
ASSGAGNQETQY
>TRBV2|TRBJ1-2
ASSESPRPNYGYT
>TRBV25-1|TRBJ2-3
ASSVLSSGGTDTQY
>TRBV2|TRBJ2-7
ASSTGGYSYEQY
>TRBV27|TRBJ2-3
ASRPYNAGTDTQY
>TRBV13|TRBJ2-1
ASRYGNYNEQF
>TRBV19|TRBJ2-2
ASASYRDRGRRVPGELF
>TRBV1|TRBJ2-7
TSSQVSREYGTEENLGQY
>TRBV27|TRBJ1-1
ASSLTGFVGPNTEAF
>TRBV11-2|TRBJ1-2
ASSLIGQGYGYT
>TRBV7-9|TRBJ2-1
ASSLGSSYNEQF
>TRBV7-9|TRBJ2-6
ASSWARQGTSSGANVLT
>TRBV5-1|TRBJ1-5
ASRRSGNSNQPQH
>TRBV11-3|TRBJ1-2
ASSLDGTDFGGYT
>TRBV6-5|TRBJ2-7
ASSYSGTGSVEQY
>TRBV25-1|TRBJ1-3
ASSVLNNPTGNTIY
>TRBV25-1|TRBJ2-3
ASSETRDGDTQY
>TRBV7-2|TRBJ2-5
AIKSPGKETQY
>TRBV27|TRBJ1-1
ASSARQGPFRTEAF
>TRBV29-1|TRBJ1-3
SARSGNTIY
>TRBV29-1|TRBJ1-1
SVGQLMNTEAF
>TRBV10-3|TRBJ2-6
ASSREPTNGANVLT
>TRBV2|TRBJ2-5
ASSVGYTQY
>TRBV29-1|TRBJ2-5
SVAQQAVETQY
>TRBV7-6|TRBJ2-2
ASSPGQGYTGELF
>TRBV6-1|TRBJ2-5
ASSGTAPETQY
>TRBV7-2|TRBJ1-2
ASSVQGDPPYGYT
>TRBV6-5|TRBJ2-7
ASRGTGGNDEQY
>TRBV29-1|TRBJ2-7
SVGLRQGYEQY
>TRBV30|TRBJ2-5
AWRETRTSGRETQY
>TRBV19|TRBJ2-7
ASKRETFSSEQY
>TRBV7-9|TRBJ2-1
ASSPRPGRDNEQF
>TRBV29-1|TRBJ1-1
SVAGMLQIDTEAF
>TRBV5-6|TRBJ1-4
ASSSEVVQDRSEKLF
>TRBV19|TRBJ2-5
ASSIGLQQETQY
>TRBV19|TRBJ2-7
ASSQSAGTYSSYEQY
>TRBV18|TRBJ1-1
ASSPQGLNTEAF
>TRBV27|TRBJ2-6
ASRGLESGANVLT
>TRBV30|TRBJ2-7
AWNQGGGEQY
>TRBV11-1|TRBJ2-7
ASSKTSGVYEQY
>TRBV29-1|TRBJ1-1
SVARGPNTEAF
>TRBV29-1|TRBJ1-2
SVDTGNYGYT
>TRBV9|TRBJ2-7
ASSGLAGPYEQY